What follows are 14 T cell receptor beta chains derived from one specimen sequenced in a study of cytomegalovirus exposure and HLA in healthy donors. PCR amplification relied on 60 Vbeta primers (plus 13 Jbeta primers). TCRdb's copy holds only in-frame clones and misses some; the assay was immunoSEQ multiplex PCR. The table records 100,000 to 150,000 clones, around 80% of them present only once. Sequenced material: PBMCs. The receptors were sampled from a man under 40 in good health and CMV-seropositive.

The chain links TRBV5-4 to TRBJ1-1; D might be TRBD1 (5 bases). The CDR3 runs 15 residues. Trimming removed 6 bases at V and 6 bases at J, with 21 bases between. CDR1 is SGHNT and CDR2 is YYREEE in the germline V gene (reference sequence). The CDR3 DNA follows: TGTGCCAGCAAGATAATGGGGGTCCGGGAGGCTGAAGCTTTCTTT. Translated, it gives CASKIMGVREAEAFF. The entire variable domain, with the rest obtained from reference TRBV5-4 and TRBJ1-1, is as follows: ETGVTQSPTHLIKTRGQQVTLRCSSQSGHNTVSWYQQALGQGPQFIFQYYREEENGRGNFPPRFSGLQFPNYSSELNVNALELDDSALYLCASKIMGVREAEAFFGQGTRLTVV.

V is TRBV7-8 and J is TRBJ2-1; TRBD2 agrees at 11 bases. In germline, CDR1 is SGHVS, CDR2 FQNEAQ. CDR3 length equals 15 residues. Trimming at V came to 5 bases and at J to 5 bases, leaving 5 bases not matched to a gene. The CDR3 nucleotides read TGTGCCAGCAGCCTTAGCGGGAGGGCAAACAATGAGCAGTTCTTC. Amino acid sequence: CASSLSGRANNEQFF.

The genes are TRBV6-6 and TRBJ2-2, with TRBD1 matching over 8 bases. Germline V gene sequence: CDR1 MNHNY, CDR2 SVGAGI (reference sequence). The CDR3 is made up of 15 amino acids. Trimming cost V 10 bases and J 4 bases; bases outside gene matches: 11. The CDR3 DNA reads as TGTGCCACTGGAACAGGGGGTTTAGGCACCGGGGAGCTGTTTTTT. Protein product: CATGTGGLGTGELFF.

CDR3 sequence reads: CASSKGLAGMHEQFF. The CDR3 DNA sequence: TGTGCCAGCAGCAAAGGACTAGCGGGAATGCATGAGCAGTTCTTC. The gene calls are TRBV27 and TRBJ2-1; 12 bases are a match to TRBD2. This CDR3 contains 15 residues. Per the germline V gene, CDR1 is MNHEY and CDR2 is SMNVEV (reference sequence). V dropped 6 bases and J dropped 8; count of bases not matched to a gene: 8.

J is TRBJ1-2 and V is TRBV15, with D unresolved. Germline V CDR1 and CDR2: LNHNV, YYDKDF (reference sequence). The CDR3 is 16 residues long. V was pared by 2 bases and J by 0 bases, with 13 bases between. The CDR3 DNA follows: TGTGCCACCAGCAGACGGTATTTTAGTCCTAACTATGGCTACACCTTC. This encodes CATSRRYFSPNYGYTF.

This clone appeared a few times. This chain links TRBV6-1 with TRBJ2-2; D call uncertain. V lost 2 bases, J lost 1 base, and 5 bases lay in between. Germline V gives CDR1 MNHNS, CDR2 SASEGT. The CDR3 is 14 residues long. This CDR3 reads CASSERGNTGELFF. The CDR3 bases are TGTGCCAGCAGTGAACGAGGGAACACCGGGGAGCTGTTTTTT.

The chain joins TRBV6-1 to TRBJ2-7, with a tentative D call TRBD1 (5 bases). Germline V gene sequence: CDR1 MNHNS, CDR2 SASEGT. The ends were cut back, 8 bases at V and 3 bases at J, with 17 bases in the middle. This CDR3 is built from 14 residues. CDR3 loop: CASSKVTGFYEQYF. CDR3 sequence (DNA): TGTGCCAGCTCAAAAGTAACAGGCTTCTACGAGCAGTACTTC.

This chain uses TRBV19 with TRBJ1-2, with D possibly being TRBD1 (6 bases). There are 14 residues in the CDR3. Germline values: CDR1 LNHDA, CDR2 SQIVND (reference sequence). V lost 7 bases to trimming and J lost 8 bases, with 20 bases between them. CDR3 region: CASTPGGLFSGYTF. For the CDR3, the DNA is TGTGCCAGTACCCCCGGGGGGCTATTCAGCGGCTACACCTTC.

The chain has TRBV5-1 and TRBJ2-2; D unresolved. The CDR3 is made up of 16 amino acids. In germline, CDR1 is SGHRS, CDR2 YFSETQ. V lost 4 bases and J lost 4, with 17 bases in between. The CDR3 is CASSPYGGKATGELFF. The CDR3 bases are TGCGCCAGCAGCCCATACGGCGGAAAGGCCACCGGGGAGCTGTTTTTT.

The CDR3 DNA reads as TGTGCCAGCAGCCTGGTTGGCGGGAGCACAGATACGCAGTATTTT. It encodes CASSLVGGSTDTQYF. This chain joins TRBV7-2 and TRBJ2-3, with D tentatively TRBD2 (5 bases). Trimming stripped 5 bases from V and 0 bases from J, with 12 bases between. There are 15 residues in the CDR3. CDR1 is SGHTA, CDR2 FQGNSA, per germline.

This rearrangement joins TRBV2 to TRBJ2-7; TRBD1 aligns across 9 bases. The CDR3 extends over 14 amino acids. Germline trimming cut 4 bases from V and 3 bases from J; bases unmatched to any gene: 4. The germline V gene encodes CDR1 SNHLY and CDR2 FYNNEI. The CDR3 reads CASSALGQGYEQYF. The CDR3 DNA reads TGTGCCAGCAGTGCCCTGGGACAGGGCTACGAGCAGTACTTC.

This sequence joins TRBV19 and TRBJ1-5; the D is unclear. V shed 3 bases and J shed 4 bases, with 13 bases lying between them. The CDR3 is made up of 15 amino acids. Germline V lookup: CDR1 LNHDA, CDR2 SQIVND (reference sequence). The CDR3 region is CASSINSGGNQPQHF. In nucleotides, the CDR3 is TGTGCCAGTAGTATCAACTCGGGAGGTAATCAGCCCCAGCATTTT.

CDR3 DNA sequence: TGCGCCAGCAGTGAGTCGACTACCATTCCGTCCTACGAGCAGTACTTC. This gives the protein CASSESTTIPSYEQYF. This chain connects TRBV10-1 to TRBJ2-7, with TRBD2 as a possible D gene (5 bases). Germline CDR1 is WNHNN and CDR2 is SYGVQD (reference sequence). V was trimmed by 0 bases and J by 1 base, leaving 13 bases between them. The CDR3 sequence is 16 residues long.

This clone came up a few times. The V gene is TRBV6-5, the J gene TRBJ1-2, with D perhaps TRBD1 (6 bases). Germline V gene lookup returns CDR1 MNHEY and CDR2 SVGAGI. This CDR3 has 11 residues. Between the trimmed V and J ends, which lost 9 bases and 3 bases, there was a span of 8 bases. In nucleotides, the CDR3 is TGTGCCAGACAGGGTCACTATGGCTACACCTTC. As protein: CARQGHYGYTF.